This entry lists 23 T cell receptor beta chains sequenced from one sample in a study of technical replicates of blood from a handful of donors. Assay: immunoSEQ multiplex PCR; the TCRdb copy retains only in-frame clones and omits some. The profile shows tens of thousands of clones, 92% of them singletons. The specimen was T cells isolated from PBMCs. The receptors originated from a human donor in good health.

The CDR3 coding sequence is TGTGCCACCAGCATCCCCGGCAGGAACTATGGCTACACCTTC. It translates to CATSIPGRNYGYTF. The chain joins TRBV15 to TRBJ1-2; D call uncertain. CDR3 length: 14 amino acids. CDR1 LNHNV and CDR2 YYDKDF come from the germline V gene (reference sequence). The V and J ends lost 4 bases and 2 bases respectively, with 11 bases between them.

To note about this clone: Germline and junction disagree at one end, which may indicate a read error. The chain uses TRBV7-7 and TRBJ2-3; possibly TRBD2 for D (5 bases). The germline V gene has CDR1 SSHAT and CDR2 FNYEAQ (reference sequence). The CDR3 has 13 amino acids. CDR3 loop: CASSRGGTDTQYF. The CDR3 region has the DNA TGTGCTAGCAGCCGGGGAGGCACAGATACGCAGTATTTT.

The V gene is TRBV10-3, the J gene TRBJ2-5; perhaps TRBD2 as D (6 bases). This CDR3 comprises 15 residues. Looked up from germline, CDR1 is ENHRY and CDR2 is SYGVKD. V lost 4 bases and J 6 bases, leaving 18 bases between the germline ends. DNA for the CDR3: TGTGCCATCAGTGGGACCTGGAGGGAAGAACAGACCCAGTACTTC. Its protein product is CAISGTWREEQTQYF.

This chain links TRBV11-2 with TRBJ2-7, with a weak D call TRBD2 (5 bases). The V and J ends lost 3 bases and 9 bases respectively, with 9 bases between them. The CDR3 length is 11 residues. The V gene's germline CDR1 is SGHAT and CDR2 FQNNGV. The CDR3 loop reads CASSLGGWQYF. In DNA form, the CDR3 reads TGTGCCAGCAGCTTGGGCGGGTGGCAGTACTTC. Drawing the rest from reference TRBV11-2 and TRBJ2-7, the complete variable domain is EAGVAQSPRYKIIEKRQSVAFWCNPISGHATLYWYQQILGQGPKLLIQFQNNGVVDDSQLPKDRFSAERLKGVDSTLKIQPAKLEDSAVYLCASSLGGWQYFGPGTRLTVT.

The rearrangement links TRBV25-1 to TRBJ1-2; 7 bases are shared with TRBD1. Unmatched junction bases numbered 13, after V lost 10 bases and J lost 5 bases. Germline CDR1 MGHDK, CDR2 SYGVNS. This CDR3 has 14 amino acids. In DNA form, the CDR3 reads TGTGCCACCGCAACCGCCGGGACAGAATATGGCTACACCTTC. Translated, it gives CATATAGTEYGYTF.

The chain recombines TRBV2 with TRBJ2-7; TRBD1 aligns across 8 bases. Germline V gives CDR1 SNHLY, CDR2 FYNNEI. Germline trimming cut 3 bases from V and 5 bases from J; bases unmatched to any gene: 6. There are 14 residues in the CDR3. The DNA of the CDR3 is TGTGCCAGCAGTGACCAGGGGGCCTCAGACGAGCAGTACTTC. Protein sequence: CASSDQGASDEQYF.

The chain combines TRBV18 with TRBJ2-7; 10 bases agree with TRBD1. Germline V gene sequence: CDR1 KGHSH, CDR2 LQKENI. The CDR3 length is 15 residues. The V segment lost 0 bases and the J segment 4 bases; nucleotides outside the gene matches: 3. The DNA of the CDR3 is TGTGCCAGCTCACCACCAGGGACAGGGGAATACGAGCAGTACTTC. Its translation: CASSPPGTGEYEQYF.

The chain couples TRBV7-9 to TRBJ1-6; D might be TRBD1 (6 bases). Germline-derived CDR1 and CDR2 are SEHNR and FQNEAQ (reference sequence). The CDR3 contains 14 residues. Trimming took 5 bases from V and 7 from J, leaving 12 bases between them. CDR3 region: CASSEGGLNSPLHF. Here the CDR3 DNA reads TGTGCCAGCAGCGAGGGGGGGCTCAATTCACCCCTCCACTTT.

CDR3 amino acids: CASSVSAGNNEQFF. As DNA, the CDR3 is TGTGCCAGTAGCGTCTCGGCGGGAAACAATGAGCAGTTCTTC. The chain combines TRBV19 with TRBJ2-1; tentative D call: TRBD2 (6 bases). In germline, CDR1 is LNHDA, CDR2 SQIVND (reference sequence). Trimming cost V 6 bases and J 5 bases, with 14 bases left between them. This CDR3 contains 14 residues.

This clone was recorded a few times. The chain carries TRBV2 and TRBJ2-4; D perhaps matches TRBD2 (6 bases). From germline, CDR1 is SNHLY and CDR2 FYNNEI. Trimming took off 4 bases at V and 4 bases at J, with 17 bases between the two ends. This CDR3 has 16 amino acids. CDR3 DNA: TGTGCCAGCAGTGGGGAAAAGGGAGGTTGGAAAAACATTCAGTACTTC. Residues: CASSGEKGGWKNIQYF.

The chain recombines TRBV4-1 with TRBJ2-1; D remains unclear. The CDR3 is 12 residues long. V gave up 5 bases and J gave up 7 bases, with 9 bases separating them. Per germline, CDR1 MGHRA and CDR2 YSYEKL. The CDR3 DNA reads TGCGCCAGCAGCGGGCCTGGGAATGAGCAGTTCTTC. Amino acids: CASSGPGNEQFF.

The chain joins TRBV15 to TRBJ2-7, with D possibly being TRBD2 (5 bases). The CDR3 has 13 amino acids. V lost 9 bases and J lost 3, with 15 bases in between. The germline gives CDR1 LNHNV, CDR2 YYDKDF (reference sequence). This chain's CDR3 is CATRDFSGYEQYF. The DNA of the CDR3 is TGTGCCACTCGGGATTTTTCGGGCTACGAGCAGTACTTC.

The chain carries TRBV13 and TRBJ1-1; no clear D. Trimming left V 5 bases short and J 1 base short, with 11 bases between. Looked up from germline, CDR1 is PRHDT and CDR2 is FYEKMQ (reference sequence). The CDR3 is 14 residues long. DNA for the CDR3: TGTGCCAGCAGCCTAGTCGGGAGGAACACTGAAGCTTTCTTT. Its protein is CASSLVGRNTEAFF.

This clone was picked up one time. The genes are TRBV9 and TRBJ2-3, with 9 bases matching TRBD2. This CDR3 has 17 amino acids. V shed 4 bases, J shed 3 bases, and the junction held 12 bases outside the gene matches. Germline V gene lookup returns CDR1 SGDLS and CDR2 YYNGEE. CDR3 sequence: CASSPRGGPLVTDTQYF. Written as DNA, the CDR3 is TGTGCCAGCAGCCCGCGGGGGGGACCCTTAGTGACAGATACGCAGTATTTT.

The chain couples TRBV11-2 to TRBJ2-7; a weak D match, TRBD2 (6 bases). Germline assignment: CDR1 SGHAT and CDR2 FQNNGV. This CDR3 contains 19 residues. Trimming cost V 4 bases and J 4 bases, with 29 bases left between them. CDR3 residues: CASSSYLRGARGRPYEQYF. The CDR3 DNA reads as TGTGCCAGCAGCTCATACCTCCGTGGCGCGCGGGGAAGGCCATACGAGCAGTACTTC.

This chain links TRBV5-1 with TRBJ2-7, with a tentative D call TRBD2 (5 bases). In germline, CDR1 is SGHRS, CDR2 YFSETQ. There are 13 residues in the CDR3. V was cut by 2 bases and J by 1 base, with 7 bases left in between. CDR3 nucleotide sequence: TGCGCCAGCAGCTTCGGACTGTCCTACGAGCAGTACTTC. It encodes CASSFGLSYEQYF.

Regarding this clone: The germline gene is not matched at one end of the junction; a read error may be the cause. The rearrangement joins TRBV6-6 to TRBJ1-2, with D tentatively TRBD1 (5 bases). The CDR3 length is 16 residues. Germline lookup yields CDR1 MNHNY and CDR2 SVGAGI (reference sequence). The CDR3 DNA is TGTGCCAGCAGTTACCAACAGGCTCTGGGCTTGGGTGGCCCGGCTTTC. This sequence encodes CASSYQQALGLGGPAF.

The CDR3 region has the DNA TGTGCCAGCAGGACAGGGCTCACCTACGAGCAGTACTTC. Its protein is CASRTGLTYEQYF. The V and J genes are TRBV28 and TRBJ2-7, with TRBD1 matching over 7 bases. Germline values: CDR1 MDHEN, CDR2 SYDVKM. J lost 2 bases, V lost 6 bases, and 4 bases had no gene match. CDR3 length: 13 residues.

The rearrangement links TRBV6-5 to TRBJ2-7; 8 positions match TRBD1. The CDR3 is made up of 14 amino acids. The J segment lost 2 bases and the V segment lost 7 bases, leaving 7 bases of the junction unmatched. The germline gives CDR1 MNHEY, CDR2 SVGAGI. CDR3 in DNA: TGTGCCAGCACCGCGGACAGGGTCACCTACGAGCAGTACTTC. This translates into CASTADRVTYEQYF.

This clone was seen a handful of times. The chain has TRBV5-1 and TRBJ2-7; D perhaps matches TRBD1 (5 bases). V lost 6 bases and J 2 bases, leaving 9 bases between the germline ends. The V gene's germline CDR1 is SGHRS and CDR2 YFSETQ. The CDR3 contains 12 residues. The CDR3 region is CASNTDTYEQYF. In DNA, the CDR3 is TGCGCCAGCAACACGGACACCTACGAGCAGTACTTC.

The V and J genes are TRBV7-6 and TRBJ2-6; D unclear. This CDR3 has 17 residues. V gave up 4 bases and J gave up 0 bases, with 13 bases separating them. CDR1 and CDR2 from the germline V gene are SGHVS and FNYEAQ. The chain's CDR3 is CASSSTSWSSGANVLTF. The CDR3 coding sequence is TGTGCCAGCAGCTCGACGTCTTGGAGCTCTGGGGCCAACGTCCTGACTTTC.

This clone was found once. The J gene is TRBJ2-7, the V gene TRBV27; no definite D call. The V and J ends lost 5 bases and 3 bases respectively, with 11 bases between them. CDR1 MNHEY and CDR2 SMNVEV come from the germline V gene (reference sequence). The CDR3 spans 13 residues. In nucleotides, the CDR3 is TGTGCCAGCAGTCGCCCATCGAGCTACGAGCAGTACTTC. Amino acid sequence: CASSRPSSYEQYF.

In this sample, this clone turned up once. This chain links TRBV6-4 with TRBJ2-3; D not certain. From germline, CDR1 is MRHNA and CDR2 SNTAGT. The CDR3 runs to 16 residues. V lost 0 bases to trimming and J lost 0 bases, with 10 bases between them. CDR3 loop: CASSDSSFASTDTQYF. The CDR3 coding sequence is TGTGCCAGCAGTGACTCGAGCTTTGCTAGCACAGATACGCAGTATTTT.